A selection of T cell receptor beta chains follows, all from one sample in a study of T cells in Graves' hyperthyroidism and ophthalmopathy. TCRdb re-analysed the multiplex PCR reads in MiXCR, keeping a single row per CDR3 protein. The sample records about 290,000 distinct CDR3 sequences, roughly 17% being singletons. The sequenced material came from blood. The receptor set was obtained from a man aged 25 to 40 with Graves' hyperthyroidism. Both conserved end residues are part of each CDR3.

len	j_gene	v_gene	CDR3aa
14	TRBJ1-1	TRBV4-1	CASSLQGGSTEAFF
13	TRBJ1-3	TRBV5-1	CASSWDGGDTIYF
15	TRBJ2-5	TRBV12-3/TRBV12-4	CASSLSGRAGETQYF
16	TRBJ1-4	TRBV19	CASSPTGTGRNEKLFF
15	TRBJ2-5	TRBV5-1	CASSLAPRAQETQYF
14	TRBJ1-2	TRBV5-1	CASSFGTDVGGYTF
15	TRBJ2-1	TRBV5-1	CASSLGSLSGNEQFF
16	TRBJ1-5	TRBV6-1	CASSERGAWSNQPQHF
16	TRBJ2-7	TRBV15	CATSSLREQLPVEQYF
14	TRBJ2-7	TRBV6-2/TRBV6-3	CAASAGDFLREQYF
13	TRBJ2-7	TRBV24-1	CATNPTSLDEQYF
17	TRBJ2-6	TRBV5-1	CASSGNRGRSGANVLTF
12	TRBJ2-1	TRBV20-1	CSAREGYNEQFF
13	TRBJ2-3	TRBV29-1	CSVEGGTADTQYF
15	TRBJ2-5	TRBV3-1	CASSQERQGGETQYF
14	TRBJ2-7	TRBV3-1	CASSQGLAGLEQYF
15	TRBJ2-7	TRBV28	CASSLGGTRGNEQYF
16	TRBJ2-7	TRBV16	CASSQVGHRSLGEQYF
13	TRBJ2-5	TRBV19	CASSIGVGTPEYF
18	TRBJ2-2	TRBV27	CASSLFSLRGGNTGELFF
17	TRBJ2-7	TRBV6-6	CASSYSPGLEVKGEQYF
14	TRBJ1-1	TRBV28	CASITWGGNTEAFF
13	TRBJ1-2	TRBV7-9	CASSAGQTVGYTF
16	TRBJ2-5	TRBV7-2	CASTFPSDGAQETQYF
15	TRBJ1-6	TRBV7-2	CASSLGGQYGSPLHF
16	TRBJ2-3	TRBV20-1	CSANLGLAASTDTQYF
12	TRBJ2-4	TRBV20-1	CSASSVQNIQYF
12	TRBJ2-2	TRBV4-1	CASSQNAGELFF
13	TRBJ1-5	TRBV6-1	CASSPDWGRPQHF
14	TRBJ1-1	TRBV19	CASSIYRGVREAFF
13	TRBJ1-1	TRBV2	CASRLDRDPEAFF
13	TRBJ2-7	TRBV3-1	CASKASGGYEQYF
15	TRBJ2-5	TRBV13	CASSSGTTLQETQYF
16	TRBJ2-1	TRBV7-8	CASHPRGSYRGGEQFF
13	TRBJ2-5	TRBV7-8	CASSLDRQETQYF
13	TRBJ2-4	TRBV3-1	CASSQEGGKAQYF
15	TRBJ2-5	TRBV10-2	CARGGLAGGKETQYF
15	TRBJ1-1	TRBV10-1	CASSPGTGAGTEAFF
15	TRBJ1-1	TRBV4-1	CASSQVGVGNTEAFF
15	TRBJ2-7	TRBV2	CASSEGQGVFYEQYF
15	TRBJ1-1	TRBV6-1	CASREQSTGFTEAFF
15	TRBJ1-1	TRBV11-3	CASSSYFTRNTEAFF
13	TRBJ1-5	TRBV2	CASSEARVQPQHF
17	TRBJ2-3	TRBV4-1	CASSQEWRLAGLPFPYF
12	TRBJ1-5	TRBV20-1	CSARSGTQPQHF
16	TRBJ2-2	TRBV3-1	CASSLWTATNTGELFF
14	TRBJ2-7	TRBV7-3	CASSFTGGVYEQYF
11	TRBJ2-1	TRBV7-3	CAILRGNEQFF
14	TRBJ1-4	TRBV11-2	CASSLEDLGGKLFF
11	TRBJ1-1	TRBV6-1	CASSEPRTAFF
16	TRBJ2-5	TRBV7-9	CASSTSAQGSGETQYF
15	TRBJ2-6	TRBV29-1	CSVKLTGWEANVLTF